This TCR beta chain was captured by sequencing in a study of monozygotic twins with inflammatory bowel disease (dated by TCRdb to between 2019 and 2020). Background on the whole study: In total, around 30 monozygotic twin pairs made up the full study: 19 Danish pairs, all IBD-discordant, plus nine German pairs, of which four were IBD-concordant and five were IBD-discordant. Disease-associated traits were sought mainly through comparisons between IBD patients and their genetically identical healthy co-twins within discordant pairs. Each individual had, on average, about 151 000 unique TCRalpha sequences and 181 000 unique TCRbeta sequences available for analysis.

The library came from 5' RACE. Preparation of each TCR library used approximately 3,200 ng of total RNA. cDNA was synthesized with SMARTScribe reverse transcriptase in eight separate reactions per sample. During cDNA synthesis, template switching was used to introduce unique molecular identifiers that contained a 6-nucleotide sample barcode. TCRalpha and TCRbeta cDNA was amplified by two nested PCRs of 16 and 9 cycles, with bead purification after each PCR. Before amplification, the cDNA was both treated with uracil DNA-glycosylase and purified with the QIAquick PCR purification kit. The second PCR added Illumina TruSeq-compatible adapters along with sample-specific barcodes. Library quality and concentration were checked on TapeStation and Qubit, and libraries were pooled at roughly 5 ng each. Pooled libraries were sequenced on an Illumina HiSeq2500 single-index Rapid Run with 2 x 100 bp reads and custom sequencing primers. Concerning the study's data processing: PCR and sequencing errors were corrected by UMI-based consensus assembly using MiGEC version 1.2.6. MiXCR version 2.1.1 was used for V(D)J alignment, clonotype assembly and CDR3 extraction. Gene usage, clonotype sharing and MAIT/NKT TCR abundance were normalised by analysing the top 1000, 10 000 and 20 000 clonotypes per sample. After downsampling to 27 000 UMIs, diversity was calculated as the inverse Simpson index using the vegan R package. Paired Mann-Whitney U tests were applied to discordant twin pairs, with Benjamini-Hochberg correction for multiple testing. The reads, reprocessed by TCRdb, yield one row per CDR3 protein sequence and no DNA. TCRdb, not the original authors, processed these V and J calls. The sample has about 420,000 distinct CDR3 sequences on record. The ten largest make up 2% to 3% of the sample.

The CDR3 numbers 14 residues from cysteine through phenylalanine. This entry has no DNA. Sequences SEHNR (CDR1) and FQNEAQ (CDR2) are obtained from the germline V gene (reference sequence). As for this clonotype: Its antigen remains unidentified.

General findings and caveats noted by the study authors: Because patients were on differing immunosuppressive treatments, the repertoires may have picked up extra background noise and inter-individual variability. No single strong signal or clonotype linked to IBD turned up in the results, so the idea that one exists was not supported. A decrease in TCRbeta repertoire diversity, as measured by inverse Simpson index, was observed in IBD patients compared with their healthy co-twins. Compared with healthy twins, IBD patients had fewer clonotypes in common with other individuals, a difference most pronounced in patients showing signs of disease activity. Repertoire similarity did not differ between concordant and discordant twins, possibly due to limited statistical power. Distinction between different T cell subtypes could not be achieved in the analysis.

From each donor, an approximately 2.4 ml peripheral blood sample was drawn into PAXgene tubes and stored at -80 degrees C. Without T cell sorting, total RNA was isolated from whole blood using the PAXgene blood miRNA kit on an automated QIAcube. Peripheral blood from monozygotic twin pairs, either concordant or discordant for inflammatory bowel disease, underwent deep TCRalpha and TCRbeta repertoire profiling that used unique molecular barcoding. Smoking habits were recorded for all twin pairs, with individuals classified as current, former or never smokers. The specimen was blood. The chain is encoded by TRBV7-9 joined to TRBJ1-6. The sequence was obtained from a human donor with ulcerative colitis or Crohn's disease, or a healthy co-twin of an affected twin (not recorded which). Here the CDR3 is given as CASSLDTTGSPLHF. When the CDR3 is completed using the reference TRBV7-9 and TRBJ1-6 genes on either side, the full variable domain is DTGVSQNPRHKITKRGQNVTFRCDPISEHNRLYWYRQTLGQGPEFLTYFQNEAQLEKSRLLSDRFSAERPKGSFSTLEIQRTEQGDSAMYLCASSLDTTGSPLHFGNGTRLTVT.